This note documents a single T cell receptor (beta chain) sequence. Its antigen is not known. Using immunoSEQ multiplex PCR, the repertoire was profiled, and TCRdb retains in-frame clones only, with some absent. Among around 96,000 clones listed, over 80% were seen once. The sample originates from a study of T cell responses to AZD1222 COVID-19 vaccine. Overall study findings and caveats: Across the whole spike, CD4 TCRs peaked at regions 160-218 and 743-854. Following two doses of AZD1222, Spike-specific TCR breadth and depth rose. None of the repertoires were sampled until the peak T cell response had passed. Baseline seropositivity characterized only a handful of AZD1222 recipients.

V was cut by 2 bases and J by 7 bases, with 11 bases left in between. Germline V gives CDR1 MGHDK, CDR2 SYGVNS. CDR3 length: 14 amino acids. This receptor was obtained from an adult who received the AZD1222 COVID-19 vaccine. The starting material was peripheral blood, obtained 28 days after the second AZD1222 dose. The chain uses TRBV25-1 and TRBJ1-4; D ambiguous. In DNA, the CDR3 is TGTGCCAGCAGTGAAGGGTCAGTTGGTGAAAAACTGTTTTTT. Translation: CASSEGSVGEKLFF.